One sample yielded the 30 T cell receptor beta chains listed below, sequenced in a study of T cells after yellow fever vaccination. TCRdb re-derived calls from the 5' RACE reads in MiXCR, one entry per CDR3 protein. Here the sample spans roughly 30,000 distinct CDR3 sequences, about 10% being singletons. The material sequenced was PBMCs, either bulk or a sorted T-cell subset (CD4+, CD8+, memory, or dextramer-sorted; not recorded which), taken around 16 days after the first yellow fever vaccination. The receptor set was obtained from a man younger than 35 who received the YFV17D yellow fever vaccine.

Ten or more counts support this clonotype. No DNA is shown, since the ends of the CDR3 on it are uncertain; the CDR3 is the one TCRdb lists. The chain is built from TRBV7-5 and TRBJ2-1; TRBD2 is the table's D call, not checked against the DNA. TRBV7-5 corresponds to a pseudogene. 19 amino acids form the CDR3, both terminal residues included. The CDR3 sequence: CISVPEGTKRGDSYNEQFF.

This clonotype came up many times. CDR3 nucleotides: TGTGCCATCAGACGTGACGACCTCTACACTGAAGCTTTCTTT. It codes for CAIRRDDLYTEAFF. The chain employs TRBV10-3 and TRBJ1-1, with D hard to call. Germline lookup yields CDR1 ENHRY and CDR2 SYGVKD. This CDR3 is built from 14 residues. The V and J ends lost 6 bases and 3 bases respectively, with 14 bases between them.

This clonotype has a count of ten or more. The chain joins TRBV15 to TRBJ2-1, with D perhaps being TRBD1 or TRBD2 (5 bases each). This CDR3 has 14 amino acids. Germline V CDR1 and CDR2: LNHNV, YYDKDF (reference sequence). Trimming pared 1 base from V and 6 bases from J, leaving 10 bases between. The CDR3 reads CATSRVGAGNEQFF. In nucleotides, the CDR3 is TGTGCCACCAGCAGAGTAGGGGCGGGCAATGAGCAGTTCTTC.

This clonotype appeared many times. The gene calls are TRBV7-2 and TRBJ2-5; 7 bases are shared with TRBD2. After removal of 5 bases from V and 0 bases from J, the junction contained 9 bases not matched to a gene. The CDR3 runs 16 residues. In germline, CDR1 is SGHTA, CDR2 FQGNSA. CDR3 region: CASSPGLVPYQETQYF. For the CDR3, the DNA is TGTGCCAGCAGCCCCGGACTAGTACCGTACCAAGAGACCCAGTACTTC.

The V gene is TRBV5-4, the J gene TRBJ1-1; no firm D call. V gave up 0 bases and J gave up 1 base, with 10 bases separating them. There are 15 residues in the CDR3. Germline CDR1 is SGHNT and CDR2 is YYREEE (reference sequence). For the CDR3, the DNA is TGTGCCAGCAGCTTGGAGGTGTGGGAGAACACTGAAGCTTTCTTT. Its translation: CASSLEVWENTEAFF.

To note about this clonotype: This may arise from a read error, as a much more abundant clone is one base away. The chain recombines TRBV19 with TRBJ1-2; possibly TRBD1 for D (6 bases). V was pared by 2 bases and J by 9 bases, with 16 bases between. This CDR3 is built from 14 residues. The germline CDR1 and CDR2 sequences are LNHDA and SQIVND (reference sequence). Written as DNA, the CDR3 is TGTGCCAGTAGTATATCCAACAGGGACGATTGCTACACCTTC. Its translation: CASSISNRDDCYTF.

Concerning this clonotype: A much larger clone is a single base away; this may be a read error. This chain links TRBV11-2 with TRBJ2-3; D is uncertain. CDR1 is SGHAT and CDR2 is FQNNGV in the germline V gene. The CDR3 is 13 residues long. The CDR3 DNA is TGTGCCAGCAACTTAGGCCGTACAGATACGCAGTATTTT. Its protein is CASNLGRTDTQYF.

At least ten counts were recorded for this clonotype. The rearrangement uses TRBV7-2 and TRBJ2-1; tentative D call: TRBD1 (5 bases). The germline V and J ends were trimmed by 8 bases and 5 bases, with 19 bases remaining between them. The CDR3 runs to 15 residues. Germline V gene data show CDR1 as SGHTA and CDR2 as FQGNSA. This chain's CDR3 is CASQLITGRDNEQFF. Written as DNA, the CDR3 is TGTGCCAGCCAGCTTATTACAGGAAGAGACAATGAGCAGTTCTTC.

This rearrangement joins TRBV7-8 to TRBJ2-1; the match to TRBD2 covers 7 bases. The CDR3 has 14 amino acids. CDR1 is SGHVS and CDR2 is FQNEAQ in the germline V gene. Germline trimming cut 7 bases from V and 5 bases from J; bases unmatched to any gene: 8. The CDR3, as DNA: TGTGCCAGCACCATTGGCGGGGGTGACAATGAGCAGTTCTTC. It encodes CASTIGGGDNEQFF.

This clonotype has a count of ten or more. The J gene is TRBJ2-5, the V gene TRBV3-1; D may match TRBD1 or TRBD2 (6 bases each). Germline V lookup: CDR1 LGHDT, CDR2 YNNKEL (reference sequence). Trimming took 4 bases from V and 5 from J, leaving 17 bases between them. The CDR3 is 15 amino acids. The CDR3 loop reads CASSLPQTRGETQYF. Here the CDR3 DNA reads TGTGCCAGCAGCCTGCCCCAGACTAGGGGGGAGACCCAGTACTTC.

This clonotype has at least ten counts. This chain joins TRBV12-3 or TRBV12-4 and TRBJ2-1, with unresolved D. V gave up 2 bases and J gave up 8 bases, with 4 bases separating them. The CDR3 runs 11 residues. CDR3 bases: TGTGCCAGCAGTTTATTTTATGAGCAGTTCTTC. Its translation is CASSLFYEQFF.

This clonotype appeared many times. Relative to the germline gene, one junction end is altered; a read error may explain this. The CDR3 region has the DNA TGTGCCAGCTCAGCGGTGGCTTGGGGGGGAGTCTTT. Its protein product is CASSAVAWGGVF. The chain joins TRBV18 to TRBJ1-1, with D perhaps matching TRBD1 (5 bases). The CDR3 is 12 residues long. Germline V gene data show CDR1 as KGHSH and CDR2 as LQKENI.

The sample holds a few counts of this clonotype. The genes are TRBV7-2 and TRBJ2-1; no definite D call. V lost 5 bases to trimming and J lost 0 bases, with 5 bases between them. CDR3 size: 13 residues. The germline CDR1 and CDR2 sequences are SGHTA and FQGNSA. CDR3 sequence (DNA): TGTGCCAGCAGCCCCAGCTCCTACAATGAGCAGTTCTTC. Amino acid sequence: CASSPSSYNEQFF.

As for this clonotype: This clone may be a read error of a much larger clone one base away. This chain links TRBV30 with TRBJ2-2; 7 nucleotides line up with TRBD1. The germline V gene encodes CDR1 GTSNPN and CDR2 SVGIG (reference sequence). The CDR3 runs 13 residues. CDR3 in amino acids: CASPTGNTVELFF. CDR3 nucleotide sequence: TGTGCCTCCCCGACAGGGAACACCGTGGAGCTGTTTTTT.

This clonotype was recorded many times. The V call is TRBV18, the J call TRBJ1-1; D not certain. The ends were cut back, 2 bases at V and 8 bases at J, with 18 bases in the middle. This CDR3 region has 15 residues. CDR1 is KGHSH, CDR2 LQKENI, per germline. DNA of the CDR3: TGTGCCAGCTCACCAAATTCAAATGTGAGAGGAGAAGCTTTCTTT. It codes for CASSPNSNVRGEAFF.

This clonotype was counted ten times or more. The genes are TRBV7-2 and TRBJ1-6; D unclear. V was clipped by 0 bases and J by 10 bases, with 7 bases between them. CDR1 and CDR2 from the germline V gene are SGHTA and FQGNSA. This CDR3 has 13 amino acids. The CDR3 DNA follows: TGTGCCAGCAGCTTAGCTGGCAGGTCACCCCTCCACTTT. Translating gives CASSLAGRSPLHF. Looking up the rest from reference TRBV7-2 and TRBJ1-6 gives the full variable domain: GAGVSQSPSNKVTEKGKDVELRCDPISGHTALYWYRQSLGQGLEFLIYFQGNSAPDKSGLPSDRFSAERTGGSVSTLTIQRTQQEDSAVYLCASSLAGRSPLHFGNGTRLTVT.

This clonotype was observed once. This may stem from a read error, because a much larger clone lies one nucleotide away. The rearrangement joins TRBV6-4 to TRBJ2-5; 9 positions match TRBD2. V was clipped by 2 bases and J by 4 bases; unmatched bases: 14. The CDR3 runs to 18 residues. The germline gives CDR1 MRHNA, CDR2 SNTAGT. The CDR3 reads CASSDRLAVGFWTETQYF. The CDR3 DNA reads TGTGCCAGCAGTGACCGACTAGCGGTGGGCTTTTGGACAGAGACCCAGTACTTC.

This clonotype was seen repeatedly, ten times or more. The V and J genes are TRBV20-1 and TRBJ1-6; D is unclear. The CDR3 has 12 residues. With 3 bases removed from V and 6 bases from J, the gap between germline ends came to 6 bases. Germline CDR1 reads DFQATT; CDR2 reads SNEGSKA (reference sequence). CDR3 residues: CSASPANSPLHF. The CDR3 region has the DNA TGCAGTGCTAGCCCGGCTAATTCACCCCTCCACTTT.

This clonotype was counted at least ten times. A read error may produce the germline difference seen at one junction end. V is TRBV19 and J is TRBJ2-1, with D perhaps TRBD1 (5 bases). The CDR3 loop spans 17 amino acids. Germline assignment: CDR1 LNHDA and CDR2 SQIVND (reference sequence). This CDR3 is CASSGFLDRTSNNEQFF. The CDR3 region has the DNA TGTGCCAGTAGCGGGTTTCTAGACAGAACCTCCAACAATGAGCAGTTCTTC.

The chain recombines TRBV12-1 with TRBJ2-7; the D segment call TRBD2 is taken from the table without a DNA check. TRBV12-1 is a known pseudogene. The CDR3 extends over 14 amino acids. For the CDR3, the DNA is TGTGCCATCAGCCGGGGGGGCCTCTCGTGGGAGCAGTACTTC. Amino acid sequence: CAISRGGLSWEQYF.

This clonotype was recorded many times. The chain employs TRBV4-1 and TRBJ2-1, with D tentatively TRBD2 (5 bases). The CDR3 is made up of 14 amino acids. Germline CDR1 is MGHRA and CDR2 is YSYEKL. The germline V and J ends were trimmed by 1 base and 1 base, with 5 bases remaining between them. The CDR3 coding sequence is TGCGCCAGCAGCCAAGGCGGGTCCTACAATGAGCAGTTCTTC. Its translation is CASSQGGSYNEQFF.

This clonotype was found many times. The chain couples TRBV24-1 to TRBJ2-5; 7 bases agree with TRBD1. V trimming: 7 bases; J trimming: 2 bases; junction bases outside the gene matches: 12. Germline V gene lookup returns CDR1 KGHDR and CDR2 SFDVKD. This CDR3 contains 16 residues. The CDR3 here is CATSLTGTDRQETQYF. CDR3 nucleotides: TGTGCCACCAGCCTAACCGGGACAGACCGTCAAGAGACCCAGTACTTC.

This clonotype was observed at least ten times. The chain uses TRBV7-3 and TRBJ2-7, with D uncertain. Trimming removed 4 bases at V and 0 bases at J, with 13 bases between. Germline values: CDR1 SGHTA, CDR2 FQGTGA. This CDR3 contains 15 residues. CDR3 loop: CASSSYRASSYEQYF. The CDR3 nucleotides read TGTGCCAGCAGCTCCTACCGGGCCAGCTCCTACGAGCAGTACTTC.

This clonotype came up many times. This chain links TRBV5-1 with TRBJ1-4, with unresolved D. V lost 5 bases, J lost 0 bases, and 14 bases lay in between. Per the germline V gene, CDR1 is SGHRS and CDR2 is YFSETQ. The CDR3 is 16 amino acids. The CDR3 protein is CASSTGTASTNEKLFF. The CDR3 region has the DNA TGCGCCAGCAGTACCGGTACCGCATCAACTAATGAAAAACTGTTTTTT.

At least ten counts were recorded for this clonotype. The chain is built from TRBV7-9 and TRBJ2-2; D ambiguous. The CDR3 is 14 amino acids. V shed 0 bases and J shed 7 bases, with 9 bases lying between them. In germline, CDR1 is SEHNR, CDR2 FQNEAQ (reference sequence). CDR3 sequence: CASSLAAEIGELFF. The DNA of the CDR3 is TGTGCCAGCAGCTTAGCGGCGGAAATCGGGGAGCTGTTTTTT.

This clonotype has ten or more counts. This chain joins TRBV11-2 and TRBJ2-1, with 7 nucleotides matching TRBD1. CDR1 and CDR2 from the germline V gene are SGHAT and FQNNGV. The CDR3 runs 14 residues. J gave up 2 bases and V 3 bases, and 1 base lay outside the gene matches. The CDR3 DNA sequence: TGTGCCAGCAGCTTTAGGGGGCCCTACAATGAGCAGTTCTTC. This sequence encodes CASSFRGPYNEQFF.

The genes are TRBV5-1 and TRBJ2-5, with 7 bases fitting TRBD1. This CDR3 has 14 amino acids. With 3 bases clipped from V and 5 bases from J, the junction kept 7 bases outside the gene matches. Germline-derived CDR1 and CDR2 are SGHRS and YFSETQ. The CDR3 loop is CASSSGGQMETQYF. CDR3 coding DNA: TGCGCCAGCAGCTCAGGGGGACAGATGGAGACCCAGTACTTC.

This clonotype was detected many times. The rearrangement joins TRBV10-1 to TRBJ2-7; 9 nucleotides align to TRBD1. V dropped 0 bases and J dropped 6; count of bases not matched to a gene: 3. In germline, CDR1 is WNHNN, CDR2 SYGVQD (reference sequence). The CDR3 contains 14 residues. This CDR3 reads CASSESGQGGEQYF. In DNA form, the CDR3 reads TGCGCCAGCAGTGAGTCGGGACAGGGAGGCGAGCAGTACTTC.

The CDR3 reads CARFSLRGPSYNEQFF. The CDR3 nucleotides read TGTGCCAGGTTTTCCCTCAGGGGGCCATCCTACAATGAGCAGTTCTTC. This sequence joins TRBV28 and TRBJ2-1, with 8 nucleotides matching TRBD1. Trimming removed 9 bases from V and 1 base from J; junction bases left unmatched: 11. The CDR3 extends over 16 amino acids. Germline V gives CDR1 MDHEN, CDR2 SYDVKM.

In this sample, this clonotype turned up many times. The V gene is TRBV6-2 or TRBV6-3, the J gene TRBJ1-5; possibly TRBD1 for D (6 bases). Germline lookup yields CDR1 MNHEY and CDR2 SVGEGT. The CDR3 sequence is 13 residues long. Trimming pared 9 bases from V and 5 bases from J, leaving 14 bases between. Here the CDR3 DNA reads TGTGCCAGAGGGGGTGATGTCGATCAGCCCCAGCATTTT. Its protein is CARGGDVDQPQHF.